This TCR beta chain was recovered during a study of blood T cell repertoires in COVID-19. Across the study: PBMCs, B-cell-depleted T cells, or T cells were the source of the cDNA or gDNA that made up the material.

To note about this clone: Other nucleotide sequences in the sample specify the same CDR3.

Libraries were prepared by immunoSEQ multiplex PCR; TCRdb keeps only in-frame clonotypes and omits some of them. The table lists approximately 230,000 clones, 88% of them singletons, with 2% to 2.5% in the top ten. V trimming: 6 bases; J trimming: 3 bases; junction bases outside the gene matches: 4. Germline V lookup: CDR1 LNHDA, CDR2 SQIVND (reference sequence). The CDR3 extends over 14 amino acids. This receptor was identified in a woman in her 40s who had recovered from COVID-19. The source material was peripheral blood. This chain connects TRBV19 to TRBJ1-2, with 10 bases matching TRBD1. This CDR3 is CASSRDRGDYGYTF. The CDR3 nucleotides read TGTGCCAGTAGCAGGGACAGGGGAGACTATGGCTACACCTTC.